This T cell receptor beta chain emerged from a study of glioma-infiltrating T cells. Study-level results: Only very few CDR3 sequences appeared in both tissue and blood. Non-neoplastic patients had below-expected tissue-blood divergence, while all gliomas exceeded expectation.

Comments on this clonotype: Its antigen is currently unknown. Germline is not matched at one junction end, which may reflect a read error.

This CDR3 is built from 11 residues. Germline V lookup: CDR1 MNHEY, CDR2 SVGAGI. Using RNA template, CDR3s of TCR alpha and beta were amplified with iRepertoire arm-PCR. One-step reverse transcription and amplification started from approximately 100-400 ng of tissue mRNA or PBMC total RNA. In TCRdb, the multiplex PCR reads were re-called with MiXCR into one record per CDR3 protein. This table holds 170,000 or so distinct CDR3 sequences, about 46% found once. V gene TRBV6-5 combines with J gene TRBJ2-3; D not certain. The clonotype originates from a human donor with low-grade glioma or glioblastoma, undergoing nonglioma brain surgery, or in good health (not recorded which). Sequencing input: glioma tissue, nonneoplastic brain tissue, or PBMCs (not recorded which). This CDR3 is CASSYPDTQYF. CDR3 sequence (DNA): TGCGCCAGCAGTTATCCAGATACGCAGTATTTT.